The rows below give T cell receptor beta chains drawn from one sample of a study of shared clonotypes between healthy human individuals. This table comes from immunoSEQ multiplex PCR, and its TCRdb copy is limited to in-frame clones, with some not included. The sample has some 490,000 clones, 65% to 85% seen once. Sequenced sample: PBMCs. The receptor set was obtained from a woman in her thirties or forties in good health. Some clones in this sample may be carry-over from other donors' samples. The CDR3 runs from the conserved cysteine through the conserved F or W. The D gene is left open where the match is weak.

v_gene,d_gene,j_gene,CDR3aa
TRBV30,TRBD2,TRBJ2-1,CAWSVGRTSGSYNEQFF
TRBV5-6,.,TRBJ2-3,CASSLETGPSSTDTQYF
TRBV7-9,.,TRBJ1-1,CASSLGSGTTEAFF
TRBV14,TRBD2,TRBJ2-2,CASSYREASGTGELFF
TRBV6-1,.,TRBJ1-5,CASSDRVNQPQHF
TRBV7-6,.,TRBJ2-5,CASSLVDETQYF
TRBV10-1,.,TRBJ1-5,CASSDEGQPQHF
TRBV19,TRBD1,TRBJ2-7,CASSISGQGAQEQYF
TRBV7-3,.,TRBJ2-7,CASSLTAGWGEQYF
TRBV2,TRBD1,TRBJ2-7,CASTKGGQPYEQYF
TRBV30,.,TRBJ1-5,CAWSTGQFNQPQHF
TRBV28,.,TRBJ2-7,CASSFGPYEQYF
TRBV28,TRBD1,TRBJ1-4,CASSLWTGENEKLFF
TRBV2,.,TRBJ2-3,CASSPDRNTDTQYF
TRBV2,TRBD2,TRBJ2-7,CASSGVALAGSSYEQYF
TRBV28,.,TRBJ2-2,CASSFRSGELFF
TRBV7-3,TRBD2,TRBJ2-5,CASSRGLTLGETQYF
TRBV6-5,.,TRBJ1-1,CASSYSIRPASDAFF
TRBV19,.,TRBJ1-1,CASSRDTSTATEAFF
TRBV4-1,.,TRBJ2-1,CASSNRGGNEQFF
TRBV6-6,.,TRBJ2-5,CASTTGLSYQETQYF
TRBV5-5,.,.,CASSYEWRYEQYF
TRBV2,TRBD1,TRBJ1-1,CASSGTGVNTEAFF
TRBV28,TRBD2,TRBJ2-5,CASTPGGDQYF
TRBV11-3,.,.,CASSFHRYSSYEQYF
TRBV2,.,TRBJ2-1,CASSERWEGNEQFF
TRBV21-1,.,TRBJ1-1,CASSKRQANTEAFF
TRBV28,.,TRBJ2-3,CASSSGRGGITDTQYF
TRBV9,.,TRBJ1-1,CASSPATGITEAFF
TRBV7-9,TRBD2,TRBJ2-1,CASSFLAGVGEQFF
TRBV14,TRBD2,TRBJ2-3,CASSDPGLAGDADTQYF
TRBV11-2,.,TRBJ1-2,CASSLDTTMNGYTF
TRBV9,TRBD1,TRBJ2-5,CASSPYGQGETQYF
TRBV27,.,TRBJ2-2,CASSPFRVGELFF
TRBV5-1,TRBD1,TRBJ2-7,CASSLTGTGVGEQYF
TRBV28,.,TRBJ1-5,CASRPGQLVNQPQHF
TRBV18,.,TRBJ2-2,CASSPPGLTNTGELFF
TRBV6-4,.,TRBJ2-2,CASRHKNTGELFF
TRBV5-1,.,TRBJ1-5,CASSPDISQPQHF
TRBV10-3,TRBD2,TRBJ2-1,CAISAGTRVARSYNEQFF
TRBV6-5,TRBD1,TRBJ2-1,CASSFPGQGFGEQFF
TRBV7-9,TRBD2,TRBJ2-3,CASRLAGPTDTQYF
TRBV29-1,TRBD2,TRBJ2-7,CSVQTSGAYEQYF
TRBV18,.,TRBJ1-4,CASSPLTPPEKLFF
TRBV5-1,TRBD2,TRBJ2-2,CASSLGLAGGTGELFF
TRBV4-1,TRBD1,TRBJ2-3,CASSQQRTGTSTDTQYF
TRBV19,TRBD2,TRBJ2-7,CASRRTSGGIEVEQYF
TRBV7-9,.,TRBJ1-1,CASSFTNTEAFF
TRBV29-1,.,TRBJ2-3,CSVETGTDTQYF
TRBV5-1,.,TRBJ2-6,CASRTEGDGANVLTF
TRBV13,TRBD1,TRBJ2-5,CASSPTGNNQETQYF
TRBV28,TRBD1,TRBJ2-2,CASRGQGRSGELFF
TRBV7-2,TRBD1,TRBJ2-7,CASNDRGSGEQYF
TRBV18,.,TRBJ1-1,CASSPQGGDLNTEAFF
TRBV5-1,.,TRBJ2-3,CASSLAVTRRDTQYF
TRBV27,TRBD1,TRBJ2-7,CASSSFFAPWDRAYSYEQYF
TRBV7-3,TRBD1,TRBJ1-2,CASSLTPMVQGNYGYTF
TRBV9,TRBD2,TRBJ2-2,CASSVSSGSPGELFF